Sequencing of this T cell receptor (beta chain) was carried out in a study of T cell changes during pregnancy in multiple sclerosis. Assay: immunoSEQ multiplex PCR; the TCRdb copy retains only in-frame clones and omits some. The sample contains over 60,000 clones, 91% of which appear only once. Germline trimming cut 6 bases from V and 1 base from J; bases unmatched to any gene: 6. Looked up from germline, CDR1 is SGHTA and CDR2 is FQGNSA. The CDR3 contains 15 residues. This TCR was recovered from a female donor in good health, enrolled as a control in a pregnancy study. The specimen comprised peripheral blood, sampled in the third trimester of pregnancy. The V and J genes are TRBV7-2 and TRBJ2-3; 8 positions agree with TRBD1. DNA for the CDR3: TGTGCCAGCAGGCAGCAGGGGGCTGGCACAGATACGCAGTATTTT. Translated, it gives CASRQQGAGTDTQYF. Full variable domain (outside the CDR3, taken from reference TRBV7-2 and TRBJ2-3): GAGVSQSPSNKVTEKGKDVELRCDPISGHTALYWYRQSLGQGLEFLIYFQGNSAPDKSGLPSDRFSAERTGGSVSTLTIQRTQQEDSAVYLCASRQQGAGTDTQYFGPGTRLTVL.